The T cell receptor beta chain under discussion was sequenced for a study of CD8+CD57+ T cells in acquired aplastic anemia. The wider study: DNA recovered from sorted CD4+ and CD8+ cells had a mean of approximately 3 ug. Researchers reported that healthy donors averaged about 11 million reads for CD4+ cells. Study results and limitations: Twenty-nine CD8+ CDR3 sequences were shared between patients and controls. A significant difference in CD8+ Simpson's diversity between patients and controls was not found.

The length of the CDR3 is 12 residues. Germline lookup yields CDR1 SQVTM and CDR2 ANQGSEA. The V and J ends lost 4 bases and 5 bases, in that order; junction bases with no gene match: 4. CDR3 and TCR beta VDJ profiling relied on a genomic DNA template. TCRdb re-called the reads through MiXCR, storing one row per CDR3 protein. The sample records some 70,000 distinct CDR3 sequences, approximately 50% being singletons. Of note for this clonotype: Its antigen is currently unknown.

This rearrangement joins TRBV29-1 to TRBJ2-7; 8 bases fit TRBD1. This sequence originates from a human donor in good health, serving as a control. The sample comprised sorted CD4+, CD8+, or CD8+CD57+ T cells (not recorded which) from PBMCs. Here the CDR3 DNA reads TGCAGCGTTGTAGGACAGGGCCACGAGCAGTACTTC. It is translated as CSVVGQGHEQYF.